This TCR beta chain was recorded in a study of blood T cell repertoires in COVID-19. The method was immunoSEQ multiplex PCR; TCRdb's version includes in-frame clones alone and lacks a portion of them. In the table there are around 120,000 clones, about nine tenths of which are singletons. Followed over time, Seattle patients had been enrolled while infection was active. The CDR3 consists of 15 residues. V lost 4 bases to trimming and J lost 8 bases; unmatched junction nucleotides: 11. From germline, CDR1 is LNHDA and CDR2 SQIVND (reference sequence). The sample was peripheral blood. The gene calls are TRBV19 and TRBJ2-1; 7 bases align to TRBD2. This receptor was identified in a man in his sixties with COVID-19, enrolled during active disease. This chain's CDR3 is CASSTHLGEGYEQFF. The DNA of the CDR3 is TGTGCCAGTAGTACTCACTTGGGGGAGGGGTATGAGCAGTTCTTC.